One sample yielded the 4 T cell receptor beta chains listed below, sequenced in a study of T cells after yellow fever vaccination. Using its own MiXCR run on the 5' RACE reads, TCRdb lists one record per CDR3 protein. The repertoire holds 150,000 to 200,000 distinct CDR3 sequences, under 7.5% seen once, with 2.5% to 3% in the top ten. The material was CD4+ T cells sorted from PBMCs, obtained about 5 days after the first yellow fever vaccination. All receptors derive from a man between 18 and 29 years old who received the YFV17D yellow fever vaccine.

This chain links TRBV5-5 with TRBJ1-1; D is unresolved. The CDR3 is made up of 14 amino acids. Trimming took 4 bases from V and 0 from J, leaving 10 bases between them. Germline V gene sequence: CDR1 SGHKS, CDR2 YYEKEE (reference sequence). CDR3 DNA: TGTGCCAGCAGCCAGGAGCAGATGAACACTGAAGCTTTCTTT. It translates to CASSQEQMNTEAFF.

This clonotype was counted ten times or more. The junction departs from germline at one end; a sequencing error may be responsible. J is TRBJ2-3 and V is TRBV2; D gene uncertain. Germline assignment: CDR1 SNHLY and CDR2 FYNNEI. The CDR3 is made up of 15 amino acids. The CDR3 loop reads CASIEGGLSTDTQYF. The CDR3 bases are TGTGCCAGCATTGAAGGTGGGCTGAGCACAGATACGCAGTATTTT.

This clonotype was detected many times. The chain is built from TRBV28 and TRBJ1-6, with D uncertain. V was cut by 5 bases and J by 11 bases, with 16 bases left in between. The CDR3 sequence is 14 residues long. Germline V gene sequence: CDR1 MDHEN, CDR2 SYDVKM. The CDR3 is CASSRPTLRTPLHF. The CDR3 DNA is TGTGCCAGCAGTCGCCCCACTCTAAGGACACCCCTCCACTTT.

This clonotype came up many times. J is TRBJ2-2 and V is TRBV5-1; the D is unclear. CDR3 length: 15 residues. The germline V and J ends were trimmed by 0 bases and 2 bases, with 8 bases remaining between them. CDR1 is SGHRS, CDR2 YFSETQ, per germline. The CDR3 sequence: CASSLDGRNTGELFF. CDR3 sequence (DNA): TGCGCCAGCAGCTTGGATGGCCGTAACACCGGGGAGCTGTTTTTT.